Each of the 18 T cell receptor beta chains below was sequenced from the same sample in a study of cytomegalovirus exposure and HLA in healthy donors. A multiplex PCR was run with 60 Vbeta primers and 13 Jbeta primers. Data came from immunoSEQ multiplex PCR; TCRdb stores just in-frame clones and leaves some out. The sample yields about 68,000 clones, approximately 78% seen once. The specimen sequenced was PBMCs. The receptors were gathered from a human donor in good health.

The CDR3 bases are TGTGCCAGCAGCCCTGACAGGGGGCTCTCCTACGAGCAGTACTTC. It is translated as CASSPDRGLSYEQYF. The chain employs TRBV5-4 and TRBJ2-7; 10 bases align to TRBD1. The CDR3 runs to 15 residues. Germline CDR1 reads SGHNT; CDR2 reads YYREEE (reference sequence). V shed 4 bases, J shed 0 bases, and the junction held 4 bases outside the gene matches.

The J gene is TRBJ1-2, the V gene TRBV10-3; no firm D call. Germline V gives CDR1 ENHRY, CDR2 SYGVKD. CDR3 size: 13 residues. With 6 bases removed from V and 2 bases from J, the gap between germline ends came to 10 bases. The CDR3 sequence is CAIRATENYGYTF. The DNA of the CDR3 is TGTGCCATCAGGGCCACAGAAAACTATGGCTACACCTTC.

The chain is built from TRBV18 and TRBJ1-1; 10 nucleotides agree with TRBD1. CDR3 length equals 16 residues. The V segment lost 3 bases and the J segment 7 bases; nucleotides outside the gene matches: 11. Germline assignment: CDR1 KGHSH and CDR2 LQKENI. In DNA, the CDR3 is TGTGCCAGCTCACCCAACCGACAGGGGGCGCGCGGTGAAGCTTTCTTT. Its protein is CASSPNRQGARGEAFF.

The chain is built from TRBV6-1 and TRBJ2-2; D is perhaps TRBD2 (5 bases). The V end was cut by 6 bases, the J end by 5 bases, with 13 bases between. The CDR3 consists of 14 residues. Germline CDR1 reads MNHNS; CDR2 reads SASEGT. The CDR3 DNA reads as TGTGCCAGCAGACTTGTTGGGAGTACCGGGGAGCTGTTTTTT. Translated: CASRLVGSTGELFF.

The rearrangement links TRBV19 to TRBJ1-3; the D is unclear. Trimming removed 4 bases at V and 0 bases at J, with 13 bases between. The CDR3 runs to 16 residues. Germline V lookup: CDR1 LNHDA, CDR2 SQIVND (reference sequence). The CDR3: CASSRSEIASGNTIYF. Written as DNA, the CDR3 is TGTGCCAGTAGTAGGTCCGAGATAGCCTCTGGAAACACCATATATTTT.

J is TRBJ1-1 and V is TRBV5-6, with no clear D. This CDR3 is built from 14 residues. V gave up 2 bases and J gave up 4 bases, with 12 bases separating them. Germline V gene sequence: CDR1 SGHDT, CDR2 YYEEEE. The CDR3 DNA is TGTGCCAGCAGCTTTTGGGGAGGGATCACTGAAGCTTTCTTT. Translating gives CASSFWGGITEAFF.

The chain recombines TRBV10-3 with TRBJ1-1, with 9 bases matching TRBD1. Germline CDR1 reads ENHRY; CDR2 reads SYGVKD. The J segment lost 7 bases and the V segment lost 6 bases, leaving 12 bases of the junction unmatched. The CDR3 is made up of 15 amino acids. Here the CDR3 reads CAISASTGGIIEAFF. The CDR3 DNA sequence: TGTGCCATCAGCGCTTCGACAGGGGGGATTATTGAAGCTTTCTTT.

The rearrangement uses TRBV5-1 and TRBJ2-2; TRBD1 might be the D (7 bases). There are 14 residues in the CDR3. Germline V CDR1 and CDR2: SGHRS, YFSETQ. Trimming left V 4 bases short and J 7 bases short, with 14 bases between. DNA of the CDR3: TGCGCCAGCAGCGCAAGACAGGGAGGCGGGGAGCTGTTTTTT. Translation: CASSARQGGGELFF.

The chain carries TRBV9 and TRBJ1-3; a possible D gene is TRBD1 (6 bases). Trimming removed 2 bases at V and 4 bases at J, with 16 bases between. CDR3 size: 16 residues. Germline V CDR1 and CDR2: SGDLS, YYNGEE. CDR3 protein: CASSVTGSGSGNTIYF. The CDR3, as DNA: TGTGCCAGCAGCGTCACAGGGAGTGGATCGGGAAACACCATATATTTT.

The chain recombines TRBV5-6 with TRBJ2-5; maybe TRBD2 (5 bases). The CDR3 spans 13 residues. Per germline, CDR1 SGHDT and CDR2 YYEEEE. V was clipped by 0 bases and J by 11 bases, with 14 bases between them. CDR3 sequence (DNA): TGTGCCAGCAGCTTGGCCGGGCCTGGGGAGCAGTACTTC. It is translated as CASSLAGPGEQYF.

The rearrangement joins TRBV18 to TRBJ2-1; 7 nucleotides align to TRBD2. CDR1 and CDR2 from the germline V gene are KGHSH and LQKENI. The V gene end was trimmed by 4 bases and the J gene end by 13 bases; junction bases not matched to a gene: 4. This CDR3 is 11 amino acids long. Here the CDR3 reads CASSQGRGQFF. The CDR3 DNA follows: TGTGCCAGCTCACAAGGGAGGGGACAGTTCTTC.

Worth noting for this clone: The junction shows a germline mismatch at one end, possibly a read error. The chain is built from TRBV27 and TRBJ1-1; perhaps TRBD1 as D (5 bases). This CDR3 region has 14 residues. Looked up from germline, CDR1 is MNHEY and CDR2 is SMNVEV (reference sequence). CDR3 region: CASRSGGTNAEAFF. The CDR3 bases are TGTGCCAGCAGGTCCGGAGGGACGAACGCTGAAGCTTTCTTT.

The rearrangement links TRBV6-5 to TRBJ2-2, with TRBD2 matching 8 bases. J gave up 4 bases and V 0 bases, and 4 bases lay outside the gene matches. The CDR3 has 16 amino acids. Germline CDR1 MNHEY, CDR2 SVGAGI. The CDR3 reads CASSYSAGGGTGELFF. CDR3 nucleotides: TGTGCCAGCAGTTACTCGGCGGGGGGCGGCACCGGGGAGCTGTTTTTT.

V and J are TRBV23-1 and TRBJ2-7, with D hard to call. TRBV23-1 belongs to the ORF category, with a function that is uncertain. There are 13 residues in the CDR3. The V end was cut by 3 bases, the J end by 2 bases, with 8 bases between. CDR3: CASSHASPYEQYF. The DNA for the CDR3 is TGCGCCAGCAGTCACGCGTCTCCCTACGAGCAGTACTTC.

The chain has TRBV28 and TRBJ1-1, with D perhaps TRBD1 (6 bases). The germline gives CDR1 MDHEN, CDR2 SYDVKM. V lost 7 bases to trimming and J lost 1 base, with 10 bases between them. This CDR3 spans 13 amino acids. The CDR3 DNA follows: TGTGCCAGCATGGGACACTGGAACACTGAAGCTTTCTTT. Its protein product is CASMGHWNTEAFF.

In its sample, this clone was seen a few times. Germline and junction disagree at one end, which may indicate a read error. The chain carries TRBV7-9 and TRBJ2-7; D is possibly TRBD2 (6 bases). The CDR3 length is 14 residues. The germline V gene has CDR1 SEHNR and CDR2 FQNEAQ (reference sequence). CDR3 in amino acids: CSSSPGLQTGEQYF. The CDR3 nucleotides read TGTTCCAGCAGTCCCGGACTACAGACGGGGGAGCAGTACTTC.

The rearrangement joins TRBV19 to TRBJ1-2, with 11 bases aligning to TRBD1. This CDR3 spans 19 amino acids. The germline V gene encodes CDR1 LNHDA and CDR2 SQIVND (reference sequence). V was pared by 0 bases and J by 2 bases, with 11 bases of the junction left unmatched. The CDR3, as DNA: TGTGCCAGTAGTATAGATTCCCCCGGACAGGGGGCCAGAAACTATGGCTACACCTTC. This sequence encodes CASSIDSPGQGARNYGYTF. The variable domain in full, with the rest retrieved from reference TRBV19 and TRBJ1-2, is DGGITQSPKYLFRKEGQNVTLSCEQNLNHDAMYWYRQDPGQGLRLIYYSQIVNDFQKGDIAEGYSVSREKKESFPLTVTSAQKNPTAFYLCASSIDSPGQGARNYGYTFGSGTRLTVV.

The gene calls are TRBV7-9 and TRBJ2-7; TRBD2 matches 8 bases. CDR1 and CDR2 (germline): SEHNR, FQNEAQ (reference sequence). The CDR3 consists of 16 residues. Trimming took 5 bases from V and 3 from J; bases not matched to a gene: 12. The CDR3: CASSQREGGASYEQYF. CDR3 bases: TGTGCCAGCAGCCAACGGGAGGGAGGCGCCAGCTACGAGCAGTACTTC. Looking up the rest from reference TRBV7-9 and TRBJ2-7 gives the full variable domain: DTGVSQNPRHKITKRGQNVTFRCDPISEHNRLYWYRQTLGQGPEFLTYFQNEAQLEKSRLLSDRFSAERPKGSFSTLEIQRTEQGDSAMYLCASSQREGGASYEQYFGPGTRLTVT.